Listed below are T cell receptor beta chains from one sample, sequenced in a study of cytomegalovirus exposure and HLA in healthy donors. The table came from immunoSEQ multiplex PCR; TCRdb's copy has only in-frame clones and leaves some out. This table has 80,000 to 100,000 clones, over 65% appearing once. The sequencing input was PBMCs. The source of these receptors is a human donor in good health. Both conserved end residues are part of each CDR3. The D gene is left open where the match is weak. Some rows mark clone size as missing; the rest say once, few, many or name a class of expanded clone.

TRBD2	TRBV5-1	TRBJ2-1	NA	CASSLPSGSSYNEQFF	TGCGCCAGCAGCTTGCCGAGCGGGAGTTCCTACAATGAGCAGTTCTTC
NA	TRBV18	TRBJ2-3	NA	CASSRTGPSTDTQYF	TGTGCCAGCTCTCGAACAGGGCCTAGCACAGATACGCAGTATTTT
NA	TRBV15	TRBJ1-1	NA	CATSSAGGGFVAFF	TGTGCCACCAGCAGCGCGGGGGGAGGCTTTGTGGCTTTCTTT
TRBD1	TRBV30	TRBJ1-5	NA	CAWSTPGGSQPQHF	TGTGCCTGGAGTACTCCAGGGGGCAGTCAGCCCCAGCATTTT
TRBD2	TRBV7-8	TRBJ2-7	many	CASTPHEWGGKYEQYF	TGTGCCAGCACCCCTCACGAGTGGGGGGGAAAGTACGAGCAGTACTTC
NA	TRBV6-5	TRBJ2-7	few	CASSYGPGSDSYEQYF	TGTGCCAGCAGTTACGGGCCAGGGTCCGACTCCTACGAGCAGTACTTC
NA	TRBV20-1	TRBJ1-2	NA	CSARLSYGYTF	TGCAGTGCTAGACTCAGCTATGGCTACACCTTC
TRBD1	TRBV10-3	TRBJ2-1	NA	CAISIGQGSYNEQFF	TGTGCCATCAGTATAGGACAGGGGTCCTACAATGAGCAGTTCTTC
NA	TRBV10-2	TRBJ1-1	NA	CASRGGLKNTEAFF	TGCGCCAGCAGGGGGGGACTGAAGAACACTGAAGCTTTCTTT
NA	TRBV29-1	TRBJ1-1	NA	CSVKQGSTAFF	TGCAGCGTAAAACAGGGAAGTACGGCTTTCTTT
TRBD1	TRBV5-1	TRBJ2-7	NA	CASSTPDRGPEQYF	TGCGCCAGCAGCACCCCGGACAGGGGGCCCGAGCAGTACTTC
TRBD2	TRBV14	TRBJ2-7	NA	CASSQFQGGTHEQYF	TGTGCCAGCAGTCAATTCCAGGGAGGGACCCACGAGCAGTACTTC
TRBD1	TRBV29-1	TRBJ1-1	once	CSVFQTGAFTEAFF	TGCAGCGTATTCCAGACAGGGGCTTTTACTGAAGCTTTCTTT
NA	TRBV6-5	TRBJ2-7	NA	CASSPVAAVEQYF	TGTGCCAGCAGCCCCGTGGCCGCCGTGGAGCAGTACTTC
NA	TRBV4-3	TRBJ2-1	NA	CASSPRSRGGNEQFF	TGCGCCAGCAGCCCCCGGTCCAGGGGTGGTAATGAGCAGTTCTTC
TRBD2	TRBV6-4	TRBJ2-3	NA	CASSIAGGTDTQYF	TGTGCCAGCAGTATAGCGGGGGGCACAGATACGCAGTATTTT
TRBD1	TRBV19	TRBJ2-1	NA	CASSIPPDRALGEQFF	TGTGCCAGTAGTATCCCTCCGGACAGGGCCTTAGGTGAGCAGTTCTTC
NA	TRBV25-1	TRBJ2-2	NA	CASSESTRETGELFF	TGTGCCAGCAGTGAGTCGACTCGTGAAACCGGGGAGCTGTTTTTT
NA	TRBV6-1	TRBJ1-5	NA	CASLSRGSGQPQHF	TGTGCCAGCCTAAGCAGGGGATCAGGACAGCCCCAGCATTTT
NA	TRBV7-2	TRBJ2-3	once	CASSLAPPSTDTQYF	TGTGCCAGCAGCTTAGCACCCCCGAGTACAGATACGCAGTATTTT
TRBD1	TRBV28	TRBJ2-7	few	CASSSGTGAYEQYF	TGTGCCAGCAGCTCCGGGACAGGGGCCTACGAGCAGTACTTC
NA	TRBV5-1	TRBJ1-1	NA	CASSIREGMNTEAFF	TGCGCCAGCAGCATCCGAGAGGGCATGAACACTGAAGCTTTCTTT
TRBD2	TRBV9	TRBJ2-1	NA	CASSEASGDNEQFF	TGTGCCAGCAGCGAGGCTAGCGGGGACAATGAGCAGTTCTTC
TRBD2	TRBV7-3	TRBJ2-1	NA	CASSKTGTIDNEQFF	TGTGCCAGCAGCAAAACCGGGACTATCGACAATGAGCAGTTCTTC
TRBD2	TRBV7-2	TRBJ2-5	NA	CASSRVGRGNKETQYF	TGTGCCAGCAGCCGGGTCGGGCGGGGGAACAAAGAGACCCAGTACTTC
TRBD1	TRBV11-3	TRBJ2-5	NA	CASSSGQGAETQYF	TGTGCCAGCAGCTCGGGACAGGGGGCAGAGACCCAGTACTTC
NA	TRBV10-2	TRBJ2-2	NA	CASIPPGGSGELFF	TGCGCCAGCATTCCCCCAGGGGGGTCCGGGGAGCTGTTTTTT
NA	TRBV5-1	TRBJ2-7	NA	CASSLDGVLAGEQYF	TGCGCCAGCAGCCTCGACGGGGTCCTAGCAGGCGAGCAGTACTTC
NA	TRBV6-6	TRBJ1-1	NA	CASKYQGTSNTEAFF	TGTGCCAGCAAGTATCAGGGGACAAGTAACACTGAAGCTTTCTTT
NA	TRBV14	TRBJ1-1	medium-sized	CASSRPPTALNTEAFF	TGTGCCAGCAGCCGACCCCCGACAGCTTTGAACACTGAAGCTTTCTTT
TRBD1	TRBV10-3	TRBJ1-5	NA	CAISEGTGGRNQPQHF	TGTGCCATCAGTGAGGGGACAGGGGGACGGAATCAGCCCCAGCATTTT